This record concerns one T cell receptor beta chain sequence. Its antigen remains unidentified. Trimming removed 3 bases at V and 8 bases at J, with 7 bases between. Germline V CDR1 and CDR2: SQVTM, ANQGSEA. The CDR3 consists of 11 residues. The data stem from a study of cytomegalovirus exposure and HLA in healthy donors. Notes on the study in general: Three of the chains that were CMV-associated were confirmed in vitro to be specific for CMV antigens. Among TCR beta chains of equal frequency, HLA-associated ones were more clonally expanded in a later analysis. For TCR beta chains, V- and J-gene trimming was later linked to a missense DCLRE1C variant.

Amplification used 60 Vbeta primers and 13 Jbeta primers. The assay was immunoSEQ multiplex PCR, and TCRdb's table has in-frame clones only and misses some. This table has around 120,000 clones, more than 65% appearing once. The chain uses TRBV29-1 and TRBJ1-4; D is undetermined. The clonotype originates from a human donor in good health. Sequencing used PBMCs. Here the CDR3 reads CSVDGGEKLFF. The DNA for the CDR3 is TGCAGCGTTGATGGAGGGGAAAAACTGTTTTTT.